The clone carrying this TCR beta chain was seen only a few times. Its antigen is not identified. Germline-derived CDR1 and CDR2 are MRHNA and SNTAGT. Trimming removed 2 bases from V and 5 bases from J, with 4 bases in between. The CDR3 covers 13 residues. Sequencing used immunoSEQ multiplex PCR; TCRdb keeps in-frame clones, though not all of them. Of approximately 190,000 clones listed, about 87% are singletons. This entry belongs to a study of T cell responses to AZD1222 COVID-19 vaccine. Whole-study findings and limits: The study sampled repertoires only after the peak T cell response.

The source material was peripheral blood, sampled on day 0 of MenACWY control vaccination. This chain uses TRBV6-4 with TRBJ1-6, with D hard to call. The clonotype was recovered from an adult in good health. As DNA, the CDR3 is TGTGCCAGCAGTGACAGGGATAATTCACCCCTCCACTTT. Its translation: CASSDRDNSPLHF.